One and the same sample provided the 9 T cell receptor beta chains below, sequenced in a study of control samples from healthy donors and cancer patients. Assay: immunoSEQ multiplex PCR; the TCRdb copy retains only in-frame clones and omits some. The sample includes about 3,000 clones, over 90% seen only once; the top ten take around a third. The sample consisted of PBMCs. The receptors here all came from a man between 65 and 80 years old with lung cancer.

The rearrangement links TRBV30 to TRBJ1-2, with a tentative D call TRBD1 (6 bases). Trimming removed 4 bases from V and 4 bases from J, with 10 bases in between. The CDR3 covers 12 residues. CDR1 GTSNPN and CDR2 SVGIG come from the germline V gene (reference sequence). The CDR3 reads CAWTGGGYGYTF. DNA for the CDR3: TGTGCCTGGACTGGAGGGGGCTATGGCTACACCTTC.

The V and J genes are TRBV6-6 and TRBJ2-4, with 7 bases aligning to TRBD1. Germline V CDR1 and CDR2: MNHNY, SVGAGI (reference sequence). Trimming at V came to 4 bases and at J to 5 bases, leaving 5 bases not matched to a gene. The CDR3 is 14 residues long. The CDR3, as DNA: TGTGCCAGCAGTTTCAGGGGGTACCAAAACATTCAGTACTTC. Translation: CASSFRGYQNIQYF.

The CDR3 DNA reads as TGTGCCACCAGTGATCCCTCGGTCAGGGGAGGAAATGAGCAGTTCTTC. Encoded protein: CATSDPSVRGGNEQFF. The chain is built from TRBV24-1 and TRBJ2-1; the D call may be TRBD1 or TRBD2 (6 bases each). Germline lookup yields CDR1 KGHDR and CDR2 SFDVKD. V was shortened by 3 bases and J by 7 bases, with 18 bases between the two germline ends. This CDR3 has 16 residues.

This chain uses TRBV9 with TRBJ2-2; D assignment may be TRBD1 or TRBD2 (5 bases each). V was clipped by 1 base and J by 7 bases, with 14 bases between them. Germline V gene data show CDR1 as SGDLS and CDR2 as YYNGEE. The CDR3 length is 15 residues. The CDR3 region has the DNA TGTGCCAGCAGCGTATTCCAGGGAGAAGGCGGGGAGCTGTTTTTT. Its protein product is CASSVFQGEGGELFF.

V and J are TRBV7-9 and TRBJ1-1; D is ambiguous. Deletions cut 0 bases from V and 6 bases from J, with 17 bases between. This CDR3 has 16 amino acids. Germline CDR1 is SEHNR and CDR2 is FQNEAQ (reference sequence). In DNA, the CDR3 is TGTGCCAGCAGCTTAGCTCCGGGTCGTTACGGGCCTGAAGCTTTCTTT. It codes for CASSLAPGRYGPEAFF. The variable domain in full, completed from reference TRBV7-9 and TRBJ1-1, reads DTGVSQNPRHKITKRGQNVTFRCDPISEHNRLYWYRQTLGQGPEFLTYFQNEAQLEKSRLLSDRFSAERPKGSFSTLEIQRTEQGDSAMYLCASSLAPGRYGPEAFFGQGTRLTVV.

The chain recombines TRBV6-1 with TRBJ1-5; D unresolved. The V and J ends lost 1 base and 7 bases respectively, with 8 bases between them. CDR1 and CDR2 from the germline V gene are MNHNS and SASEGT. The CDR3 is 13 residues long. The CDR3 reads CASSEGALQPQHF. The CDR3 bases are TGTGCCAGCAGTGAAGGGGCACTCCAGCCCCAGCATTTT.

This chain links TRBV9 with TRBJ1-4; tentatively, D is TRBD1 (5 bases). Germline V gene data show CDR1 as SGDLS and CDR2 as YYNGEE. This CDR3 contains 12 residues. V was cut by 4 bases and J by 8 bases, with 9 bases left in between. CDR3 nucleotides: TGTGCCAGCAGCTTATCAGGGGAAAAACTGTTTTTT. As protein: CASSLSGEKLFF.

The gene calls are TRBV5-6 and TRBJ1-5; unclear D gene. This CDR3 has 16 residues. The ends were cut back, 1 base at V and 4 bases at J, with 15 bases in the middle. CDR1 SGHDT and CDR2 YYEEEE come from the germline V gene. The CDR3, as DNA: TGTGCCAGCAGCTTGCGGATATCGCAGTTTAATCAGCCCCAGCATTTT. Residues: CASSLRISQFNQPQHF.

The V call is TRBV9, the J call TRBJ2-2; D is undetermined. CDR1 and CDR2 from the germline V gene are SGDLS and YYNGEE. V lost 2 bases and J 7 bases, leaving 3 bases between the germline ends. The CDR3 loop spans 11 amino acids. The DNA for the CDR3 is TGTGCCAGCAGCGTCAGCGGGGAGCTGTTTTTT. Its protein is CASSVSGELFF.